This TCR beta chain was recorded in a study of blood T cell repertoires in COVID-19. Two consecutive negative NP/OP PCR tests, clearance, or resolved symptoms defined Cohort 3 recovery. The CDR3 runs 14 residues. Germline V lookup: CDR1 SEHNR, CDR2 FQNEAQ (reference sequence). The trim removed 5 bases at V and 2 bases at J, leaving 5 bases unmatched. This clone occurred once. Per the study methods: The authors estimated nucleated cell counts from reference gene primer amplification. The method was immunoSEQ multiplex PCR; TCRdb's version includes in-frame clones alone and lacks a portion of them. Clone size and V and J calls were adopted from that table, with D and trimming inferred from the DNA. In the table there are roughly 300,000 clones, 87% of which are singletons.

The chain recombines TRBV7-9 with TRBJ2-7; 8 bases fit TRBD1. The sequence came from a young woman who had recovered from COVID-19. The sequenced material came from PBMCs or T cells enriched from blood (not recorded which). The CDR3 region has the DNA TGTGCCAGCAGCCCAGGGGGCGGTACCTACGAGCAGTACTTC. Translated: CASSPGGGTYEQYF.